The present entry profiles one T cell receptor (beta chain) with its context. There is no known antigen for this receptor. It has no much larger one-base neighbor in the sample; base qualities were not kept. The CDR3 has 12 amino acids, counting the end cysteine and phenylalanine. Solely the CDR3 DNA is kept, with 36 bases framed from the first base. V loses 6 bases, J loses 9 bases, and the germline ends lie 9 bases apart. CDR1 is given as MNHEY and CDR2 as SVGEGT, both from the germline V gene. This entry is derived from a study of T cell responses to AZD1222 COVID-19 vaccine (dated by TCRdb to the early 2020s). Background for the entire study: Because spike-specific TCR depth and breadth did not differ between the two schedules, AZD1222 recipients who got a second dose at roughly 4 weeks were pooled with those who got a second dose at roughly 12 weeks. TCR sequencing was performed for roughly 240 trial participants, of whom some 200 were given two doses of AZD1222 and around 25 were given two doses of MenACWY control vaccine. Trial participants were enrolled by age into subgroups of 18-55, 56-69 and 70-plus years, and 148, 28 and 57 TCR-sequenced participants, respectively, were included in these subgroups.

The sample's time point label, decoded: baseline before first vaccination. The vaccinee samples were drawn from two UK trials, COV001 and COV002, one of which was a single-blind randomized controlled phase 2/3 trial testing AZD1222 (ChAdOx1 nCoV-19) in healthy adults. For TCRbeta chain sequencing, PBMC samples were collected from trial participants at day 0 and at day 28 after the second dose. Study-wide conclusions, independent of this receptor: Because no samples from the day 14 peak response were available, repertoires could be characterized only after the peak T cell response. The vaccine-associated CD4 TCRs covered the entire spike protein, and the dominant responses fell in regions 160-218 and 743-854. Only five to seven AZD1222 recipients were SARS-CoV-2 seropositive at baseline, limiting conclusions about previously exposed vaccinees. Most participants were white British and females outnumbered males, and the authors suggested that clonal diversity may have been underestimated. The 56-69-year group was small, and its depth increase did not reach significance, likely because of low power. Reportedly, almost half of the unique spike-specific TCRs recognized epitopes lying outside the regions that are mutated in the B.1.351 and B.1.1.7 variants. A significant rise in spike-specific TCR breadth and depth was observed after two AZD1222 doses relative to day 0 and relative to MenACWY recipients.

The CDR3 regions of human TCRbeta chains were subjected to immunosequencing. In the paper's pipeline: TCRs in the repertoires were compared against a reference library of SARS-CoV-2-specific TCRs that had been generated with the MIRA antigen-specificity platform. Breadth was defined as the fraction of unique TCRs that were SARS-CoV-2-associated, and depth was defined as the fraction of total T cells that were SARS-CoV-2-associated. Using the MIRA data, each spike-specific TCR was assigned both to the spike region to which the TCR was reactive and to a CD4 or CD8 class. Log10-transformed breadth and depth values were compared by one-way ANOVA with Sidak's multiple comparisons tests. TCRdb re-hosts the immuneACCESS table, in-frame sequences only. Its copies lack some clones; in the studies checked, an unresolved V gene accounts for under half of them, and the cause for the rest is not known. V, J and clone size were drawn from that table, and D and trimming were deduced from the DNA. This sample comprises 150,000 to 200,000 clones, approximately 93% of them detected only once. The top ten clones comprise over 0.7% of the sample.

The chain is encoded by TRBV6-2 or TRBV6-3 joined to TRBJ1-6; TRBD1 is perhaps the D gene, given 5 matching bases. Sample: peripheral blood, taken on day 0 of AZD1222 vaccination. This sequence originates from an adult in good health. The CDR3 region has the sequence CASSRAPSPLHF. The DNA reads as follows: TGTGCCAGCAGCAGGGCGCCTTCACCCCTCCACTTT.